This T cell receptor beta chain was captured by sequencing in a study of response to subunit inactivated influenza vaccine. V was trimmed by 6 bases and J by 0 bases, leaving 17 bases between them. CDR1 is MNHEY, CDR2 SMNVEV, per germline (reference sequence). The CDR3 contains 17 residues. This clonotype was seen only a few times. Its antigen is currently unknown. From the RT-PCR reads, TCRdb called clonotypes with MiXCR, one entry per CDR3 protein. The sample has about 500,000 distinct CDR3 sequences; about 15% are singletons. Study results and limitations: New T cells are recruited in small numbers by each seasonal influenza vaccination, according to the authors' suggestion.

The sample in question was CD4+ T cells sorted from PBMCs, obtained approximately 25 months after vaccination. The rearrangement joins TRBV27 to TRBJ2-2, with unresolved D. The TCR originated in a man in his fifties or sixties who received an inactivated influenza vaccine. The CDR3 here is CASSPRILTANTGELFF. The CDR3 coding sequence is TGTGCCAGCAGCCCCCGAATACTAACAGCGAACACCGGGGAGCTGTTTTTT.